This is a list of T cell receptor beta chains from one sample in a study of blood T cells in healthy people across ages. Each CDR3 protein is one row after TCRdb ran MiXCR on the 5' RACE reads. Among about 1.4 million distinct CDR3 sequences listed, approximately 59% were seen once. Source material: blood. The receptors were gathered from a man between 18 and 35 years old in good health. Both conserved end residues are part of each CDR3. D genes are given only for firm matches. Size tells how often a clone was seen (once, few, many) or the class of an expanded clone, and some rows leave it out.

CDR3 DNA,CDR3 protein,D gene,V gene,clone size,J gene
TGTGCCAGCAGTAAGCTAGCGGGGGGCACAGATACGCAGTATTTT,CASSKLAGGTDTQYF,TRBD2,TRBV6-5,-,TRBJ2-3
TGTGCCAGCAGGTTCTGGGCAGGACGCTCGGATACGCAGTATTTT,CASRFWAGRSDTQYF,-,TRBV11-2,once,TRBJ2-3
TGCAGCGTAAAATTCCTTCTCAGGGGATTATACAATGAGCAGTACTTC,CSVKFLLRGLYNEQYF,-,TRBV29-1,-,TRBJ2-7
TGTGCCTGCAGTCGGGACAGGGCCGATGCTGGCTACACCTTC,CACSRDRADAGYTF,TRBD1,TRBV6-1,-,TRBJ1-2
TGCAGCGTTGAAGCGGAGGCTCACTACAATGGGCAGTTCTTC,CSVEAEAHYNGQFF,-,TRBV29-1,-,TRBJ2-1
TGCGCCAGCAGCCAAAGTGGCTCCTACGAGCAGTACTTC,CASSQSGSYEQYF,-,TRBV4-1,few,TRBJ2-7
TGCGCCAGCAGCCAAGTGGGGGTGGGTCAGCCCCAGCATTTT,CASSQVGVGQPQHF,-,TRBV4-1,few,TRBJ1-5
TGTGCCAGCAGTTACCGGGGCAGTGAGCAGTTCTTC,CASSYRGSEQFF,-,TRBV6-5,many,TRBJ2-1
TGTGCCAGCAGCTTTGCAGGGGACCAGATGTACGAGCAGTACTTC,CASSFAGDQMYEQYF,-,TRBV5-6,-,TRBJ2-7
TGCAGTGCCACACCCCCAAGACGGAGGACCACTGAAGCTTTCTTT,CSATPPRRRTTEAFF,-,TRBV20-1,-,TRBJ1-1
TGCGCCAGCAGCTCATCTGAGCGGGGAGATACGCAGTATTTT,CASSSSERGDTQYF,TRBD2,TRBV5-1,-,TRBJ2-3
TGTGCCAGCAGTAGCGGGAGAATGAACGAGCAGTACTTC,CASSSGRMNEQYF,TRBD2,TRBV12-3/TRBV12-4,-,TRBJ2-7
TGTGCCATCAGTGAAGGACAGGGGGCTGGTCAGCCCCAGCATTTT,CAISEGQGAGQPQHF,TRBD1,TRBV10-3,-,TRBJ1-5
TGCGCCAGCAGCCAAGTAAGCCCCACGGGTGAGGAGCAGTACTTC,CASSQVSPTGEEQYF,-,TRBV4-1,-,TRBJ2-7
TGTGCCAGCCGGGGTCCTAATGAAAAACTGTTTTTT,CASRGPNEKLFF,-,TRBV12-3/TRBV12-4,-,TRBJ1-4
TGTGCCAGCAGCTTAGATGGGGATTATAATGAAAAACTGTTTTTT,CASSLDGDYNEKLFF,-,TRBV7-6,-,TRBJ1-4
TGCGCCAGCAGCTTGGGTCCAGGGGAGGCTTATGAAGCTTTCTTT,CASSLGPGEAYEAFF,-,TRBV5-1,-,TRBJ1-1
TGCAGTGCTTTTCTAGCGGGGACTCCCTACGAGCAGTACTTC,CSAFLAGTPYEQYF,TRBD2,TRBV20-1,few,TRBJ2-7
TGTGCCAGCAGCTTAGACCACACTGAAGCTTTCTTT,CASSLDHTEAFF,-,TRBV6-5,few,TRBJ1-1
TGCGCCAGCAGCCAAGAGGGAACCAACTACGAGCAGTACTTC,CASSQEGTNYEQYF,-,TRBV4-3,-,TRBJ2-7
TGCGCCAGCAGCCCCCAGGTGCGGGGTCCCTATTCCTACGAGCAGTACTTC,CASSPQVRGPYSYEQYF,-,TRBV4-1,-,TRBJ2-7
TGTGCCAGCAGCTTAGTGCGGGGGAAGTTCAATGAGCAGTTCTTC,CASSLVRGKFNEQFF,TRBD2,TRBV7-9,-,TRBJ2-1
TGTGCCAGCAATGATGGTTACGAGCAGTACTTC,CASNDGYEQYF,-,TRBV6-6,-,TRBJ2-7
TGTGCCAGCAGCCCCCCTGGCGGGTTACAAGATGAGCAGTTCTTC,CASSPPGGLQDEQFF,-,TRBV14,-,TRBJ2-1
TGTGCCAGCAGTAGGGGACAGGGCCTCGGCTACGAGCAGTACTTC,CASSRGQGLGYEQYF,TRBD1,TRBV6-5,-,TRBJ2-7
TGTGCCACCAGTGGCGGGCACCCCCGGGTCCCCAACAATGAGCAGTACTTC,CATSGGHPRVPNNEQYF,-,TRBV24-1,-,TRBJ2-5
TGCAGCGTCGCAACAACAGGGTCAGCCGAGCAGTACTTC,CSVATTGSAEQYF,-,TRBV29-1,many,TRBJ2-7
TGTGCCAGCAACCCCCCTAGGAGAGGGAGCACAGATACGCAGTATTTT,CASNPPRRGSTDTQYF,-,TRBV7-9,-,TRBJ2-3
TGTGCCAGCAGCCAAGATATGGCAGTCGGAGAGACCCAGTACTTC,CASSQDMAVGETQYF,-,TRBV4-2,-,TRBJ2-5
TGTGCCAGCAGCTTGGCCGGGGGGCCCTCAACTGGAAACACCATATATTTT,CASSLAGGPSTGNTIYF,-,TRBV7-2,-,TRBJ1-3
TGTGCCAGCAGTTTAATGACTAACTATGGCTACACCTTC,CASSLMTNYGYTF,-,TRBV12-3/TRBV12-4,-,TRBJ1-2
TGTGCCACCAGTCCTTTTGGGGACATCGGGACAGGGGGAGCGAACACCGGGGAGCTGTTTTTT,CATSPFGDIGTGGANTGELFF,TRBD1,TRBV24-1,-,TRBJ2-2
TGTGCCAGCAGCATAACAGCGAACACTGAAGCTTTCTTT,CASSITANTEAFF,-,TRBV14,-,TRBJ1-1
TGTGCCAGCAGCCAAGGCCCAGGGCAATACGAAAAACTGTTTTTT,CASSQGPGQYEKLFF,-,TRBV4-2,-,TRBJ1-4
TGTGCCAGTTCTACACTAGCGGGACTTTACAATGAGCAGTTCTTC,CASSTLAGLYNEQFF,TRBD2,TRBV27,-,TRBJ2-1
TGTGCCAGCAGCCCCGAGGGGTCTGTTAACACTGAAGCTTTCTTT,CASSPEGSVNTEAFF,-,TRBV7-8,-,TRBJ1-1
TGTGCCAGCCAGTGGGGGTGGGATTCACCCCTCCACTTT,CASQWGWDSPLHF,-,TRBV2,-,TRBJ1-6